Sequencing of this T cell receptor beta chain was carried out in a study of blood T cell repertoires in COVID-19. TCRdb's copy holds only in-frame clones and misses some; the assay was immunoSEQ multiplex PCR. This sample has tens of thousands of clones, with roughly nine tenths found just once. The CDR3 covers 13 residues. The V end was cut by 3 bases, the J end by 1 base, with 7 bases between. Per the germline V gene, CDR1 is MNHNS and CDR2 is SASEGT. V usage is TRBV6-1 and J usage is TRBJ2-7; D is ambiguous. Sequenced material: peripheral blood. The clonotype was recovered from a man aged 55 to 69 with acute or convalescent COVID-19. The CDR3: CASSDNWSYEQYF. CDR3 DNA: TGTGCCAGCAGTGATAACTGGTCCTACGAGCAGTACTTC.